The 28 T cell receptor beta chains below come from one sample, sequenced in a study of blood T cells in healthy people across ages. The use of a sample-barcoded 5' primer and a J-beta primer mix characterized a second PCR of roughly 6 to 11 cycles. TCRdb re-analysed the 5' RACE reads in MiXCR, keeping a single row per CDR3 protein. The sample carries 750,000 to 850,000 distinct CDR3 sequences, around a quarter recorded once. The same specimen was also included in a second study, on T cells of mothers and their children.

The specimen sequenced was blood. These receptors all come from a boy aged 10-17 years in good health.

This clonotype was detected a few times. V is TRBV4-1 and J is TRBJ2-7, with 14 bases fitting TRBD2. The CDR3 consists of 18 residues. V trimming: 0 bases; J trimming: 5 bases; junction bases outside the gene matches: 9. Germline V CDR1 and CDR2: MGHRA, YSYEKL. For the CDR3, the DNA is TGCGCCAGCAGCCAAGAAGTAATGGGACTAGCGGGAGTCCACGAGCAGTACTTC. Its translation is CASSQEVMGLAGVHEQYF.

The chain links TRBV16 to TRBJ2-7; D call uncertain. V lost 6 bases, J lost 0 bases, and 9 bases lay in between. From germline, CDR1 is KGHSY and CDR2 FQNENV. There are 13 residues in the CDR3. CDR3 residues: CASRRVDSYEQYF. CDR3 coding DNA: TGTGCCAGCAGACGGGTGGACTCCTACGAGCAGTACTTC.

Notes on this clonotype: A single base separates this from a much larger clone, so it may be a read error. The rearrangement uses TRBV29-1 and TRBJ2-1, with D possibly TRBD1 on 6 matching bases. CDR3 length: 15 residues. In germline, CDR1 is SQVTM, CDR2 ANQGSEA. The DNA for the CDR3 is TGCAGCGTTGTTGGGGGCCGACAGACCCCTTACGAGCAGCACTTC. It translates to CSVVGGRQTPYEQHF.

This chain links TRBV2 with TRBJ2-1; D remains ambiguous. The CDR3 is 11 amino acids. Trimming removed 9 bases at V and 7 bases at J, with 10 bases between. Germline V gives CDR1 SNHLY, CDR2 FYNNEI. Written as DNA, the CDR3 is TGTGCCAGATATAAGTGGAATGAGCAGTTCTTC. This encodes CARYKWNEQFF.

V gene TRBV5-1 combines with J gene TRBJ2-5, with TRBD2 matching over 12 bases. The end of the DNA fits TRBJ2-1 better, so the J call may be wrong. The length of the CDR3 is 18 residues. Germline lookup yields CDR1 SGHRS and CDR2 YFSETQ. CDR3 region: CASSRIGLAGPGYNEQFF. For the CDR3, the DNA is TGCGCCAGCAGCAGAATAGGACTAGCGGGACCAGGCTACAATGAGCAGTTCTTC.

There are a few counts of this clonotype. This chain links TRBV15 with TRBJ2-5; D is possibly TRBD2 (7 bases). The end of the DNA fits TRBJ2-7 better, so the J call may be wrong. Germline CDR1 reads LNHNV; CDR2 reads YYDKDF (reference sequence). The CDR3 has 13 residues. The CDR3 DNA reads TGTGCCACCAGTAGTATGCGGGGGCTCGAGCAGTACTTC. Translated: CATSSMRGLEQYF.

This clonotype has a handful of counts. The genes are TRBV20-1 and TRBJ1-1; D is unclear. This CDR3 region has 14 residues. V was trimmed by 0 bases and J by 5 bases, leaving 13 bases between them. Germline values: CDR1 DFQATT, CDR2 SNEGSKA (reference sequence). The DNA of the CDR3 is TGCAGTGCTAGAGAACGGGAGATTAGAACTGAAGCTTTCTTT. Translation gives CSAREREIRTEAFF.

The chain is built from TRBV6-2 or TRBV6-3 and TRBJ2-1; 9 nucleotides line up with TRBD1. The junction had 14 bases not matched to a gene; V was cut back by 7 bases and J by 4 bases. This CDR3 has 17 residues. Germline assignment: CDR1 MNHEY and CDR2 SVGEGT. CDR3 residues: CASTNEAGTGRYNEQFF. The DNA for the CDR3 is TGTGCCAGCACTAACGAAGCGGGGACAGGGAGGTACAATGAGCAGTTCTTC.

This clonotype came up a few times. The chain uses TRBV7-8 and TRBJ1-4; the match to TRBD1 covers 8 bases. The CDR3 runs 17 residues. The trim removed 5 bases at V and 0 bases at J, leaving 8 bases unmatched. Germline V gene lookup returns CDR1 SGHVS and CDR2 FQNEAQ. The CDR3 nucleotides read TGTGCCAGCAGCACGGGACAGGTGTTTGCAACTAATGAAAAACTGTTTTTT. Translating it yields CASSTGQVFATNEKLFF.

V gene TRBV2 combines with J gene TRBJ2-3; 10 bases map to TRBD1. The junction had 7 bases not matched to a gene; V was cut back by 8 bases and J by 2 bases. The CDR3 sequence is 15 residues long. Germline V gives CDR1 SNHLY, CDR2 FYNNEI. The CDR3: CASLLGTGVTDTQYF. The CDR3 DNA reads TGTGCCAGCCTCCTGGGGACAGGGGTCACAGATACGCAGTATTTT.

The gene calls are TRBV11-2 and TRBJ2-2; D is ambiguous. Germline V gene sequence: CDR1 SGHAT, CDR2 FQNNGV. Trimming left V 0 bases short and J 8 bases short, with 13 bases between. This CDR3 is built from 15 residues. The CDR3: CASSLERDPRGELFF. The CDR3 DNA is TGTGCCAGCAGCTTAGAAAGGGATCCTAGAGGGGAGCTGTTTTTT.

The rearrangement uses TRBV4-3 and TRBJ1-4, with D perhaps TRBD1 (6 bases). Germline V gene data show CDR1 as LGHNA and CDR2 as YSLEER. V lost 0 bases to trimming and J lost 6 bases, with 11 bases between them. The CDR3 is 15 amino acids. In nucleotides, the CDR3 is TGCGCCAGCAGCCAAGAGGGGGCGGGTGATGAAAAACTGTTTTTT. Translation gives CASSQEGAGDEKLFF.

The chain joins TRBV12-3 or TRBV12-4 to TRBJ2-7; tentatively, D is TRBD1 (5 bases). The CDR3 has 14 amino acids. Trimming cost V 3 bases and J 6 bases, with 15 bases left between them. DNA for the CDR3: TGTGCCAGCAGTTTTGAGGCAGGGCAGGTCGAGCAGTACTTC. Translation gives CASSFEAGQVEQYF.

This clonotype appeared a few times. The CDR3 nucleotides are TGTGCCAGCAGCGTAGGGGCTACTCAAGAGACCCAGTACTTC. This sequence encodes CASSVGATQETQYF. The V gene is TRBV9, the J gene TRBJ2-5; D uncertain. CDR1 and CDR2 (germline): SGDLS, YYNGEE. This CDR3 contains 14 residues. With 0 bases removed from V and 2 bases from J, the gap between germline ends came to 8 bases.

This sequence joins TRBV5-1 and TRBJ1-5, with D hard to call. V was cut by 0 bases and J by 6 bases, with 10 bases left in between. Per germline, CDR1 SGHRS and CDR2 YFSETQ. CDR3 size: 14 residues. The CDR3 region is CASSLDGPGQPQHF. The DNA of the CDR3 is TGCGCCAGCAGCTTGGACGGTCCCGGTCAGCCCCAGCATTTT. The full variable domain, in which reference TRBV5-1 and TRBJ1-5 provide the parts outside the CDR3, is KAGVTQTPRYLIKTRGQQVTLSCSPISGHRSVSWYQQTPGQGLQFLFEYFSETQRNKGNFPGRFSGRQFSNSRSEMNVSTLELGDSALYLCASSLDGPGQPQHFGDGTRLSIL.

This clonotype appeared a few times. The V gene is TRBV29-1, the J gene TRBJ2-3; 10 nucleotides match TRBD1. The germline V gene encodes CDR1 SQVTM and CDR2 ANQGSEA. Trimming removed 4 bases from V and 8 bases from J; junction bases left unmatched: 3. This CDR3 is 12 amino acids long. The chain's CDR3 is CSVVGTGVTQYF. For the CDR3, the DNA is TGCAGCGTTGTGGGGACAGGGGTTACGCAGTATTTT.

This clonotype was seen ten or more times. The chain couples TRBV4-1 to TRBJ2-3; 9 bases are shared with TRBD2. The J segment lost 6 bases and the V segment lost 0 bases, leaving 10 bases of the junction unmatched. Per germline, CDR1 MGHRA and CDR2 YSYEKL. The CDR3 extends over 17 amino acids. CDR3 in DNA: TGCGCCAGCAGCCAAGAGGGGGTAGCGGGAGCGGTGGATACGCAGTATTTT. Protein: CASSQEGVAGAVDTQYF.

This chain uses TRBV7-2 with TRBJ2-3; no definite D call. V dropped 2 bases and J dropped 6 bases, with 9 bases sitting between them. The CDR3 is made up of 13 amino acids. The germline CDR1 and CDR2 sequences are SGHTA and FQGNSA. DNA of the CDR3: TGTGCCAGCAGCTTAACCCCGGCGGATACGCAGTATTTT. Its translation is CASSLTPADTQYF.

The chain recombines TRBV29-1 with TRBJ2-3; a possible D gene is TRBD2 (5 bases). The CDR3 consists of 12 residues. Germline CDR1 and CDR2: SQVTM and ANQGSEA. V dropped 5 bases and J dropped 4 bases, with 10 bases sitting between them. CDR3 loop: CSVTEEADTQYF. CDR3 coding DNA: TGCAGCGTTACCGAGGAGGCAGATACGCAGTATTTT.

The rearrangement uses TRBV20-1 and TRBJ2-1; TRBD2 might be the D (5 bases). Deletions cut 5 bases from V and 0 bases from J, with 14 bases between. The CDR3 length is 15 residues. The germline V gene has CDR1 DFQATT and CDR2 SNEGSKA (reference sequence). CDR3 region: CSALDGKSSYNEQFF. In DNA form, the CDR3 reads TGCAGTGCTTTAGACGGGAAGAGCTCCTACAATGAGCAGTTCTTC.

This clonotype was counted between two and nine times. The V gene is TRBV20-1, the J gene TRBJ2-1, with D unresolved. The CDR3 is 13 amino acids. V lost 3 bases to trimming and J lost 0 bases, with 6 bases between them. Per germline, CDR1 DFQATT and CDR2 SNEGSKA (reference sequence). Written as DNA, the CDR3 is TGCAGTGCTAGCGGTAACTCCTACAATGAGCAGTTCTTC. It codes for CSASGNSYNEQFF.

The J gene is TRBJ1-1, the V gene TRBV6-5; a possible D gene is TRBD1 (5 bases). V dropped 7 bases and J dropped 0 bases, with 12 bases sitting between them. Germline CDR1 and CDR2: MNHEY and SVGAGI. This CDR3 region has 14 residues. In DNA form, the CDR3 reads TGTGCCAGCACCCTCGGGGGATTGAACACTGAAGCTTTCTTT. Its protein is CASTLGGLNTEAFF.

The rearrangement links TRBV10-3 to TRBJ2-3; possibly TRBD2 for D (5 bases). Trimming removed 8 bases at V and 2 bases at J, with 11 bases between. The CDR3 has 13 amino acids. CDR1 ENHRY and CDR2 SYGVKD come from the germline V gene. The DNA for the CDR3 is TGTGCCATCTACCGGGAAGACACAGATACGCAGTATTTT. Amino acids: CAIYREDTDTQYF.

This clonotype was observed a few times. The chain uses TRBV6-6 and TRBJ1-3, with TRBD1 matching 8 bases. CDR3 size: 16 residues. The junction had 4 bases not matched to a gene; V was cut back by 2 bases and J by 1 base. Germline V gene sequence: CDR1 MNHNY, CDR2 SVGAGI (reference sequence). CDR3 nucleotide sequence: TGTGCCAGCAGTTACCTCGGGACAGGTTCTGGAAACACCATATATTTT. It encodes CASSYLGTGSGNTIYF.

The chain uses TRBV6-5 and TRBJ1-6; no reliable D call. V lost 0 bases to trimming and J lost 0 bases, with 12 bases between them. Germline V gene data show CDR1 as MNHEY and CDR2 as SVGAGI. This CDR3 is 18 amino acids long. The CDR3 DNA reads as TGTGCCAGCAGTTACTCAGGAAGCTGGAGCTCCTATAATTCACCCCTCCACTTT. It specifies CASSYSGSWSSYNSPLHF.

This clonotype has a handful of counts. This chain connects TRBV9 to TRBJ1-4; 12 nucleotides line up with TRBD1. J gave up 6 bases and V 3 bases, and 3 bases lay outside the gene matches. This CDR3 has 15 amino acids. CDR1 and CDR2 from the germline V gene are SGDLS and YYNGEE. The CDR3 nucleotides read TGTGCCAGCAGCGCGGGACAGGGGGCTGATGAAAAACTGTTTTTT. Translating gives CASSAGQGADEKLFF.

V gene TRBV15 combines with J gene TRBJ2-5, with 8 bases lining up with TRBD2. The J call may be in error: the DNA end matches TRBJ2-1 better. From germline, CDR1 is LNHNV and CDR2 YYDKDF (reference sequence). CDR3 length: 17 amino acids. CDR3: CATSRDLAGNLGDEQFF. The CDR3 DNA follows: TGTGCCACCAGCAGAGATCTAGCGGGCAACCTAGGGGATGAGCAGTTCTTC.

About this clonotype itself: One junction end does not reproduce the germline sequence, and a read error may be involved. The gene calls are TRBV12-3 or TRBV12-4 and TRBJ2-3; D remains ambiguous. The CDR3 is 11 residues long. The CDR3 region has the DNA TGTGCCAGCAGGTGGGCAGATACGCAATATTTT. It is translated as CASRWADTQYF.